Each of the 28 T cell receptor beta chains below was sequenced from the same sample in a study of OX40 agonist ivuxolimab in advanced cancers. The table came from immunoSEQ multiplex PCR; TCRdb's copy has only in-frame clones and leaves some out. The repertoire holds nearly 20,000 clones, about 86% seen once, with roughly 15% in the top ten. The sequencing used CD4+ or CD8+ T cells sorted from blood, collected in a trial of the OX40 agonist ivuxolimab. Source of these receptors: an adult with an advanced solid tumor such as melanoma, head and neck, liver or kidney cancer.

The V gene is TRBV5-4, the J gene TRBJ2-5; TRBD2 agrees at 7 bases. Germline loops: CDR1 SGHNT, CDR2 YYREEE (reference sequence). The CDR3 totals 15 residues. V shed 0 bases, J shed 2 bases, and the junction held 4 bases outside the gene matches. The CDR3 DNA reads as TGTGCCAGCAGCTTGGAGCGGGGACCTCAAGAGACCCAGTACTTC. Its protein product is CASSLERGPQETQYF.

V and J are TRBV30 and TRBJ2-1; D unclear. The length of the CDR3 is 15 residues. Trimming shortened V by 2 bases and J by 4 bases, and 15 bases separated the two germline ends. CDR1 is GTSNPN, CDR2 SVGIG, per germline (reference sequence). CDR3 DNA: TGTGCCTGGAGTCCGTTAGGCCCTTCTTACAATGAGCAGTTCTTC. It translates to CAWSPLGPSYNEQFF.

This clone is hyperexpanded. This chain joins TRBV6-4 and TRBJ2-3; D remains ambiguous. V was clipped by 0 bases and J by 0 bases, with 4 bases between them. From germline, CDR1 is MRHNA and CDR2 SNTAGT. This CDR3 spans 14 amino acids. CDR3 sequence reads: CASSDSMSTDTQYF. As DNA, the CDR3 is TGTGCCAGCAGTGACTCTATGAGCACAGATACGCAGTATTTT.

This chain joins TRBV27 and TRBJ1-2; D possibly corresponds to TRBD1 (6 bases). Germline CDR1 reads MNHEY; CDR2 reads SMNVEV (reference sequence). This CDR3 spans 13 amino acids. V was clipped by 5 bases and J by 4 bases, with 11 bases between them. Here the CDR3 reads CASSPDRFYGYTF. Here the CDR3 DNA reads TGTGCCAGCAGTCCGGACAGATTCTATGGCTACACCTTC.

The CDR3 region is CASSMGLEPQHF. The CDR3 nucleotides read TGTGCCAGTAGTATGGGTCTGGAGCCCCAGCATTTT. V usage is TRBV19 and J usage is TRBJ1-5; D remains unclear. CDR3 length equals 12 residues. Trimming left V 3 bases short and J 8 bases short, with 8 bases between. The germline V gene has CDR1 LNHDA and CDR2 SQIVND (reference sequence).

The rearrangement links TRBV29-1 to TRBJ2-5; unclear D gene. Trimming stripped 2 bases from V and 2 bases from J, with 6 bases between. Germline V CDR1 and CDR2: SQVTM, ANQGSEA. This CDR3 is 12 amino acids long. This CDR3 reads CSVEQRQETQYF. The CDR3 nucleotides read TGCAGCGTTGAACAGCGACAAGAGACCCAGTACTTC.

This chain joins TRBV5-4 and TRBJ1-1, with D maybe TRBD1 (5 bases). Looked up from germline, CDR1 is SGHNT and CDR2 is YYREEE (reference sequence). The CDR3 covers 9 residues. Trimming shortened V by 10 bases and J by 5 bases, and 6 bases separated the two germline ends. This chain's CDR3 is CARGTEAFF. CDR3 nucleotide sequence: TGTGCCCGGGGGACTGAAGCTTTCTTT.

The J gene is TRBJ1-2, the V gene TRBV30, with D possibly TRBD1 on 5 matching bases. The CDR3 consists of 13 residues. Trimming took 4 bases from V and 4 from J, leaving 13 bases between them. The germline CDR1 and CDR2 sequences are GTSNPN and SVGIG (reference sequence). The CDR3: CAWTPPDSYGYTF. CDR3 DNA sequence: TGTGCCTGGACTCCACCAGACAGCTATGGCTACACCTTC.

The chain joins TRBV7-3 to TRBJ2-1; no definite D call. Trimming shortened V by 1 base and J by 10 bases, and 11 bases separated the two germline ends. In germline, CDR1 is SGHTA, CDR2 FQGTGA. This CDR3 has 13 residues. This chain's CDR3 is CASSLSGPDEQFF. In nucleotides, the CDR3 is TGTGCCAGCAGCTTAAGTGGACCGGACGAGCAGTTCTTC.

This chain links TRBV12-2 with TRBJ2-4; TRBD1 is taken as the D call from the table, unchecked against the DNA. TRBV12-2 is an annotated pseudogene. This CDR3 comprises 16 residues. The CDR3 nucleotides read TGTGCAAGTCGCGGAATACAGGGCGCTGCCAAAAACATTCAGTACTTC. Protein: CASRGIQGAAKNIQYF.

The genes are TRBV7-8 and TRBJ2-1, with D tentatively TRBD2 (6 bases). Trimming took 3 bases from V and 3 from J, leaving 9 bases between them. CDR3 length equals 14 residues. Germline V CDR1 and CDR2: SGHVS, FQNEAQ. The CDR3 sequence: CASSFVGLYNEQFF. CDR3 bases: TGTGCCAGCAGCTTCGTGGGACTCTACAATGAGCAGTTCTTC.

The J gene is TRBJ2-7, the V gene TRBV18, with D possibly TRBD1 on 5 matching bases. The CDR3 loop spans 17 amino acids. Per the germline V gene, CDR1 is KGHSH and CDR2 is LQKENI. Trimming took 2 bases from V and 0 from J, leaving 17 bases between them. The CDR3 nucleotides are TGTGCCAGCTCACCAACTAAGACAGTCCTGAGCTCCTACGAGCAGTACTTC. Residues: CASSPTKTVLSSYEQYF.

V usage is TRBV19 and J usage is TRBJ2-1; TRBD2 agrees at 12 bases. This CDR3 contains 15 residues. CDR1 and CDR2 from the germline V gene are LNHDA and SQIVND (reference sequence). J lost 7 bases, V lost 3 bases, and 4 bases had no gene match. In DNA form, the CDR3 reads TGTGCCAGTAGTATGACTAGCGGGAGAGGTAATGAGCAGTTCTTC. This encodes CASSMTSGRGNEQFF.

The chain couples TRBV19 to TRBJ1-4; a weak D match, TRBD1 (5 bases). Germline-derived CDR1 and CDR2 are LNHDA and SQIVND (reference sequence). The CDR3 has 15 amino acids. Trimming left V 10 bases short and J 0 bases short, with 15 bases between. The CDR3 loop reads CATGAGRATNEKLFF. The CDR3, as DNA: TGTGCCACCGGGGCAGGGCGAGCAACTAATGAAAAACTGTTTTTT.

The rearrangement links TRBV4-2 to TRBJ2-4; 7 bases map to TRBD2. Germline CDR1 and CDR2: LGHNA and YNFKEQ. V dropped 2 bases and J dropped 0; count of bases not matched to a gene: 4. The CDR3 runs 16 residues. CDR3 in DNA: TGTGCCAGCAGCCAAAGTCCGGGAGGAGCCAAAAACATTCAGTACTTC. Encoded protein: CASSQSPGGAKNIQYF.

This clone was counted once. The genes are TRBV11-2 and TRBJ2-7; 7 nucleotides match TRBD1. Germline values: CDR1 SGHAT, CDR2 FQNNGV. The CDR3 has 15 residues. V trimming: 1 base; J trimming: 3 bases; junction bases outside the gene matches: 6. As DNA, the CDR3 is TGTGCCAGCAGCTTAGTCCGACAGGGTGGCTACGAGCAGTACTTC. Residues: CASSLVRQGGYEQYF.

The J gene is TRBJ2-7, the V gene TRBV6-1; 8 positions agree with TRBD1. Germline-derived CDR1 and CDR2 are MNHNS and SASEGT. With 7 bases clipped from V and 5 bases from J, the junction kept 10 bases outside the gene matches. CDR3 size: 14 residues. DNA for the CDR3: TGTGCCAGCACCGGAGACAGGGGCCTGGACGAGCAGTACTTC. It is translated as CASTGDRGLDEQYF.

This rearrangement joins TRBV5-1 to TRBJ2-2; no reliable D call. The CDR3 is made up of 12 amino acids. CDR1 is SGHRS and CDR2 is YFSETQ in the germline V gene. V was clipped by 1 base and J by 8 bases, with 6 bases between them. The CDR3 loop is CASSLIPGELFF. CDR3 in DNA: TGCGCCAGCAGCTTGATTCCTGGGGAGCTGTTTTTT.

This chain links TRBV6-1 with TRBJ1-5; D uncertain. In germline, CDR1 is MNHNS, CDR2 SASEGT. V gave up 2 bases and J gave up 4 bases, with 12 bases separating them. CDR3 size: 15 residues. CDR3 protein: CASSERPGRNQPQHF. The CDR3 DNA is TGTGCCAGCAGTGAACGCCCCGGGCGGAATCAGCCCCAGCATTTT.

The count of this clone is one. The chain combines TRBV9 with TRBJ2-5; D is uncertain. The germline V gene encodes CDR1 SGDLS and CDR2 YYNGEE. The CDR3 runs to 13 residues. V was cut by 2 bases and J by 2 bases, with 7 bases left in between. The CDR3 DNA sequence: TGTGCCAGCAGCGTCGGGCAGCAAGAGACCCAGTACTTC. It encodes CASSVGQQETQYF. Complete variable domain (other parts from reference TRBV9 and TRBJ2-5): DSGVTQTPKHLITATGQRVTLRCSPRSGDLSVYWYQQSLDQGLQFLIQYYNGEERAKGNILERFSAQQFPDLHSELNLSSLELGDSALYFCASSVGQQETQYFGPGTRLLVL.

The J gene is TRBJ2-7, the V gene TRBV7-9; 10 bases agree with TRBD2. After removal of 5 bases from V and 4 bases from J, the junction contained 5 bases not matched to a gene. CDR1 and CDR2 (germline): SEHNR, FQNEAQ (reference sequence). This CDR3 comprises 14 residues. CDR3 sequence (DNA): TGTGCCAGCAGCATCGAGACTAGCGGGTACGAGCAGTACTTC. Protein product: CASSIETSGYEQYF.

The rearrangement links TRBV5-5 to TRBJ1-5; TRBD1 matches 7 bases. CDR1 SGHKS and CDR2 YYEKEE come from the germline V gene (reference sequence). CDR3 length equals 13 residues. V shed 1 base and J 5 bases; nucleotides not matched to a gene: 0. CDR3 coding DNA: TGTGCCAGCAGCTTGCAGGGGGATCAGCCCCAGCATTTT. It translates to CASSLQGDQPQHF.

This chain uses TRBV5-8 with TRBJ1-1; no firm D call. V lost 6 bases and J lost 1, with 19 bases in between. This CDR3 comprises 16 residues. CDR1 is SGHTS and CDR2 is YDEGEE in the germline V gene. The CDR3 DNA is TGTGCCAGCAACATGAGACAAACTACGCGGAACACTGAAGCTTTCTTT. Its translation is CASNMRQTTRNTEAFF.

This rearrangement joins TRBV6-5 to TRBJ2-7; a weak D match, TRBD2 (5 bases). The CDR3 totals 16 residues. Trimming took off 0 bases at V and 3 bases at J, with 15 bases between the two ends. Germline CDR1 reads MNHEY; CDR2 reads SVGAGI. The DNA of the CDR3 is TGTGCCAGCAGTTACTCGATCAACGGGAAAGGCTACGAGCAGTACTTC. It specifies CASSYSINGKGYEQYF.

The chain links TRBV27 to TRBJ2-1, with D hard to call. This CDR3 region has 14 residues. The V and J ends lost 7 bases and 6 bases respectively, with 16 bases between them. Germline V gene lookup returns CDR1 MNHEY and CDR2 SMNVEV (reference sequence). The CDR3 nucleotides are TGTGCCAGCACCCCGAGTAGGGTGAGCAATGAGCAGTTCTTC. Encoded protein: CASTPSRVSNEQFF.

This clone was observed a single time. V is TRBV5-1 and J is TRBJ2-7, with 8 bases fitting TRBD2. This CDR3 is built from 16 residues. Unmatched junction bases numbered 9, after V lost 4 bases and J lost 0 bases. The germline gives CDR1 SGHRS, CDR2 YFSETQ. CDR3 protein: CASSRTTSASSYEQYF. The CDR3 region has the DNA TGCGCCAGCAGCCGAACGACTAGCGCGAGCTCCTACGAGCAGTACTTC.

CDR3 sequence (DNA): TGTGCCAGCAGTGAACTAGCGGGGAGCCGGAGATACTCCTACGAGCAGTACTTC. This encodes CASSELAGSRRYSYEQYF. The chain carries TRBV6-1 and TRBJ2-7; 9 positions agree with TRBD2. The V and J ends lost 2 bases and 0 bases, in that order; junction bases with no gene match: 11. The CDR3 contains 18 residues. CDR1 is MNHNS and CDR2 is SASEGT in the germline V gene.

The J gene is TRBJ1-1, the V gene TRBV5-1; the match to TRBD1 covers 7 bases. The J segment lost 4 bases and the V segment lost 4 bases, leaving 10 bases of the junction unmatched. The CDR3 consists of 15 residues. CDR1 and CDR2 from the germline V gene are SGHRS and YFSETQ. The CDR3 bases are TGCGCCAGCAGCGCCCGACAGGGCGGAGGCACTGAAGCTTTCTTT. Amino acids: CASSARQGGGTEAFF. Complete variable domain (other parts from reference TRBV5-1 and TRBJ1-1): KAGVTQTPRYLIKTRGQQVTLSCSPISGHRSVSWYQQTPGQGLQFLFEYFSETQRNKGNFPGRFSGRQFSNSRSEMNVSTLELGDSALYLCASSARQGGGTEAFFGQGTRLTVV.